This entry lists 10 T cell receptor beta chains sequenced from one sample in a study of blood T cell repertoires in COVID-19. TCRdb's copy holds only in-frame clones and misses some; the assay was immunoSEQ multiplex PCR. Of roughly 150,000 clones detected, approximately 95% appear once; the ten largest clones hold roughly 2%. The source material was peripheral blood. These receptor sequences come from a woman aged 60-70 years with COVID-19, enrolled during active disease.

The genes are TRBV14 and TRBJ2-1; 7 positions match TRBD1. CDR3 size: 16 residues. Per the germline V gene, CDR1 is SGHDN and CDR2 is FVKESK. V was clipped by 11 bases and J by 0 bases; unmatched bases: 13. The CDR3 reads CACQQPPGGSYNEQFF. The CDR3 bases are TGTGCCTGCCAGCAGCCCCCAGGGGGCTCCTACAATGAGCAGTTCTTC.

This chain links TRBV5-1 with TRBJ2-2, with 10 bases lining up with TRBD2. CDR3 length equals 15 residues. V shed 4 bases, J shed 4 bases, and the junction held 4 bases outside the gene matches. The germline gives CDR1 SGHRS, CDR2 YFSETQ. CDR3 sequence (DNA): TGCGCCAGCAGCCCAAGCGGGGGGGTCACCGGGGAGCTGTTTTTT. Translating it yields CASSPSGGVTGELFF.

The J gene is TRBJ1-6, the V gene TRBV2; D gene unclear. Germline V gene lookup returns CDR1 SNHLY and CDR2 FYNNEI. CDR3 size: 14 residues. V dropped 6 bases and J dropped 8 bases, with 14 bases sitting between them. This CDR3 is CASRPGSVDSPLHF. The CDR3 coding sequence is TGTGCCAGCAGGCCGGGATCCGTAGATTCACCCCTCCACTTT.

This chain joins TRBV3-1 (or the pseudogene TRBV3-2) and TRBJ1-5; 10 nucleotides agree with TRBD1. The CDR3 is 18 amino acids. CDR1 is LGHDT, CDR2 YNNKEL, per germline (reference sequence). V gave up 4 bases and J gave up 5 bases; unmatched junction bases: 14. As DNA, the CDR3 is TGTGCCAGCAGCCCCGGCGCCTCGGGACAGGGGCTCTATCAGCCCCAGCATTTT. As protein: CASSPGASGQGLYQPQHF.

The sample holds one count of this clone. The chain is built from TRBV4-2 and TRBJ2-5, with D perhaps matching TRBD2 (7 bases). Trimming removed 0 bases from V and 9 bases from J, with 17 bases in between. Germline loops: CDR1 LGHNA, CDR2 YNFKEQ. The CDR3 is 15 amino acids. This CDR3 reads CASSQDGRGTLSQYF. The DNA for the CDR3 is TGTGCCAGCAGCCAAGATGGGAGGGGGACGTTGTCCCAGTACTTC.

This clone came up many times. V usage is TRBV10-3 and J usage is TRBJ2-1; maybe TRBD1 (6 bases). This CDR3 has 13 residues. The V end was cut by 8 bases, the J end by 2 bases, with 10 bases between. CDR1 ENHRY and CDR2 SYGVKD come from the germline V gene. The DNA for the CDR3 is TGTGCCATCCGGGACATTACCTACAATGAGCAGTTCTTC. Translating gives CAIRDITYNEQFF.

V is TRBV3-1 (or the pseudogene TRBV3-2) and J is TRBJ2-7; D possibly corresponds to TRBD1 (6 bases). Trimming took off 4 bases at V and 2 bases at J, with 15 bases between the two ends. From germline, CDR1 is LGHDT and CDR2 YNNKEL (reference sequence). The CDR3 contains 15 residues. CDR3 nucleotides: TGTGCCAGCAGCCCTTGGACAGAAGCCACCTACGAGCAGTACTTC. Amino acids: CASSPWTEATYEQYF.

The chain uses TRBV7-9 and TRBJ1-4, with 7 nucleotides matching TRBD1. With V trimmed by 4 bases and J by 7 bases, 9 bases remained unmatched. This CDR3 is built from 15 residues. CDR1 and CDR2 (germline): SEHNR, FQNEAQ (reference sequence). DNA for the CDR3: TGTGCCAGCAGCTCGAACAGGGGTGCTGGTGAAAAACTGTTTTTT. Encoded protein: CASSSNRGAGEKLFF.

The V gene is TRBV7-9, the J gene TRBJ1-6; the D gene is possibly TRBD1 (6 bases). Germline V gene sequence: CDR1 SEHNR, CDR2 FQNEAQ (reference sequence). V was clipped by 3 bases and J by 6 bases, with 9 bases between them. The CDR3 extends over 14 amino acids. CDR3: CASSLSGANSPLHF. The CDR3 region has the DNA TGTGCCAGCAGCTTGTCAGGGGCTAATTCACCCCTCCACTTT.

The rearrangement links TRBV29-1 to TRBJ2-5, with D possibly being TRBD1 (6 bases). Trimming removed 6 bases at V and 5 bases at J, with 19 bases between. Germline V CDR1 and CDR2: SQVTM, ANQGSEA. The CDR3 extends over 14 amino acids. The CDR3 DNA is TGCAGCGTCGTCGGGAACAGGGTAGGCGAGACCCAGTACTTC. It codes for CSVVGNRVGETQYF.